Shown below are 17 T cell receptor beta chains from a single sample sequenced in a study of T-cell memory formation after mild COVID-19. TCRdb reanalysed the 5' RACE reads using MiXCR and keeps one entry per CDR3 protein. Here the sample spans approximately 400,000 distinct CDR3 sequences, roughly 18% being singletons. Sequenced material: PBMCs or a T cell subset sorted from them (not recorded which). These receptors all stem from a man aged 18 to 29 who had mild COVID-19 (a few samples of this study predate the infection). Cell type and time point are not known.

This clonotype showed up just a few times. The genes are TRBV4-1 and TRBJ1-2, with TRBD1 as a possible D gene (6 bases). V gave up 0 bases and J gave up 2 bases, with 10 bases separating them. The CDR3 has 15 residues. CDR1 and CDR2 (germline): MGHRA, YSYEKL. CDR3 loop: CASSQESQGNYGYTF. Written as DNA, the CDR3 is TGCGCCAGCAGCCAAGAAAGTCAGGGGAACTATGGCTACACCTTC.

In its sample, this clonotype was seen a few times. The chain joins TRBV24-1 to TRBJ2-1; TRBD1 aligns across 8 bases. The CDR3 is made up of 16 amino acids. Per germline, CDR1 KGHDR and CDR2 SFDVKD. With V trimmed by 0 bases and J by 7 bases, 7 bases remained unmatched. The CDR3 region is CATSDLGQGNSNEQFF. The CDR3 region has the DNA TGTGCCACCAGTGATTTGGGACAGGGAAACAGTAATGAGCAGTTCTTC.

This chain connects TRBV19 to TRBJ1-2, with D perhaps matching TRBD1 (5 bases). The germline V gene encodes CDR1 LNHDA and CDR2 SQIVND (reference sequence). This CDR3 spans 13 amino acids. Trimming stripped 10 bases from V and 3 bases from J, with 15 bases between. The CDR3 loop reads CATSWGTDYGYTF. CDR3 nucleotides: TGTGCCACCTCGTGGGGGACGGACTATGGCTACACCTTC. The whole variable domain, filled in from reference TRBV19 and TRBJ1-2, reads DGGITQSPKYLFRKEGQNVTLSCEQNLNHDAMYWYRQDPGQGLRLIYYSQIVNDFQKGDIAEGYSVSREKKESFPLTVTSAQKNPTAFYLCATSWGTDYGYTFGSGTRLTVV.

The rearrangement links TRBV18 to TRBJ1-3, with 9 bases that match TRBD1. Germline V gene sequence: CDR1 KGHSH, CDR2 LQKENI. This CDR3 is 13 amino acids long. The CDR3 nucleotides read TGTGCAGCGGGGACAGGGACCGGAAACACCATATATTTT. Translation: CAAGTGTGNTIYF.

This chain uses TRBV6-5 with TRBJ2-5, with 11 bases identical to TRBD2. The CDR3 has 16 residues. Germline CDR1 MNHEY, CDR2 SVGAGI. The junction had 12 bases not matched to a gene; V was cut back by 5 bases and J by 7 bases. Here the CDR3 reads CASSQGGTSGPVTQYF. CDR3 in DNA: TGTGCCAGCAGTCAAGGGGGGACTAGCGGTCCTGTGACCCAGTACTTC.

V gene TRBV30 combines with J gene TRBJ2-5, with a weak D call TRBD1 (5 bases). V shed 2 bases and J shed 4 bases, with 8 bases lying between them. CDR3 length: 12 amino acids. The V gene's germline CDR1 is GTSNPN and CDR2 SVGIG (reference sequence). CDR3 coding DNA: TGTGCCTGGAGTCGTCAGGGAGAGACCCAGTACTTC. This sequence encodes CAWSRQGETQYF. Complete variable domain (other parts from reference TRBV30 and TRBJ2-5): SQTIHQWPATLVQPVGSPLSLECTVEGTSNPNLYWYRQAAGRGLQLLFYSVGIGQISSEVPQNLSASRPQDRQFILSSKKLLLSDSGFYLCAWSRQGETQYFGPGTRLLVL.

This clonotype was detected ten times or more. The V call is TRBV29-1, the J call TRBJ2-7; TRBD1 agrees at 9 bases. Germline V gene sequence: CDR1 SQVTM, CDR2 ANQGSEA. V shed 5 bases and J 4 bases; nucleotides not matched to a gene: 3. This CDR3 has 12 amino acids. CDR3 sequence reads: CSVSDRGYEQYF. CDR3 DNA sequence: TGCAGCGTTTCAGACAGGGGGTACGAGCAGTACTTC.

This CDR3 is CASSPGQGWEKLFF. The CDR3 DNA sequence: TGTGCCAGCAGCCCGGGACAGGGATGGGAAAAACTGTTTTTT. The chain couples TRBV25-1 to TRBJ1-4; 9 bases map to TRBD1. CDR3 length equals 14 residues. The germline V gene has CDR1 MGHDK and CDR2 SYGVNS. V dropped 6 bases and J dropped 8; count of bases not matched to a gene: 7.

This clonotype was seen repeatedly, ten times or more. The J gene is TRBJ2-5, the V gene TRBV5-1; maybe TRBD2 (5 bases). Trimming left V 7 bases short and J 0 bases short, with 10 bases between. Germline V lookup: CDR1 SGHRS, CDR2 YFSETQ. CDR3 size: 13 residues. CDR3 sequence reads: CASQEEHQETQYF. As DNA, the CDR3 is TGCGCCAGCCAGGAGGAACACCAAGAGACCCAGTACTTC. Complete variable domain (other parts from reference TRBV5-1 and TRBJ2-5): KAGVTQTPRYLIKTRGQQVTLSCSPISGHRSVSWYQQTPGQGLQFLFEYFSETQRNKGNFPGRFSGRQFSNSRSEMNVSTLELGDSALYLCASQEEHQETQYFGPGTRLLVL.

In this sample, this clonotype turned up many times. The V call is TRBV30, the J call TRBJ1-2, with D possibly matching TRBD1 (5 bases). The CDR3 is 12 amino acids. Germline CDR1 is GTSNPN and CDR2 is SVGIG (reference sequence). V lost 8 bases to trimming and J lost 8 bases, with 18 bases between them. The CDR3 protein is CAQGQLGSGYTF. In DNA form, the CDR3 reads TGTGCCCAGGGCCAGCTGGGGAGCGGCTACACCTTC.

Notes on this clonotype: An end of the junction does not agree with germline; a read error may underlie this. J is TRBJ1-1 and V is TRBV5-1, with 9 positions matching TRBD1. Germline V gene data show CDR1 as SGHRS and CDR2 as YFSETQ. The CDR3 runs to 14 residues. The CDR3 DNA is TGCGTCAGCAGCAGACCGGGACAGGGTAGTGAAGCTTTCTTT. This translates into CVSSRPGQGSEAFF.

In its sample, this clonotype was seen once. The chain combines TRBV6-2 or TRBV6-3 with TRBJ2-1; TRBD1 is a possible D gene (5 bases). The germline V gene has CDR1 MNHEY and CDR2 SVGEGT. The V and J ends lost 6 bases and 1 base respectively, with 10 bases between them. The CDR3 totals 14 residues. The DNA for the CDR3 is TGTGCCAGCAGAAGACAGAGATCCTACAATGAGCAGTTCTTC. This translates into CASRRQRSYNEQFF.

This chain links TRBV5-1 with TRBJ1-2; TRBD1 might be the D (6 bases). From germline, CDR1 is SGHRS and CDR2 YFSETQ. Trimming shortened V by 0 bases and J by 4 bases, and 13 bases separated the two germline ends. The CDR3 is 15 residues long. CDR3 protein: CASSLEGGRSYGYTF. The DNA of the CDR3 is TGCGCCAGCAGCTTGGAGGGGGGGCGTAGCTATGGCTACACCTTC. The whole variable domain, filled in from reference TRBV5-1 and TRBJ1-2, reads KAGVTQTPRYLIKTRGQQVTLSCSPISGHRSVSWYQQTPGQGLQFLFEYFSETQRNKGNFPGRFSGRQFSNSRSEMNVSTLELGDSALYLCASSLEGGRSYGYTFGSGTRLTVV.

This clonotype was detected only a few times. The chain has TRBV28 and TRBJ1-5; TRBD1 is a possible D gene (6 bases). The V end was cut by 5 bases, the J end by 4 bases, with 9 bases between. The germline gives CDR1 MDHEN, CDR2 SYDVKM. The CDR3 loop spans 13 amino acids. The CDR3 nucleotides read TGTGCCAGCAGTCATGACAGGAATCAGCCCCAGCATTTT. As protein: CASSHDRNQPQHF.

V and J are TRBV7-9 and TRBJ1-6; 9 bases map to TRBD1. CDR1 is SEHNR and CDR2 is FQNEAQ in the germline V gene (reference sequence). The CDR3 runs to 15 residues. J was trimmed by 8 bases and V by 0 bases; bases with no gene match: 2. The CDR3 region has the DNA TGTGCCAGCAGCTTAGCGTGGACAGGGGATTCACCCCTCCACTTT. Translated: CASSLAWTGDSPLHF.

This clonotype was seen a few times. The rearrangement uses TRBV7-8 and TRBJ2-1, with D perhaps matching TRBD2 (7 bases). The CDR3 has 15 residues. Trimming stripped 4 bases from V and 3 bases from J, with 13 bases between. Per germline, CDR1 SGHVS and CDR2 FQNEAQ. The CDR3 region is CASSSLGGLYNEQFF. DNA of the CDR3: TGTGCCAGCAGCTCCTTGGGGGGGCTCTACAATGAGCAGTTCTTC.

V gene TRBV19 combines with J gene TRBJ1-5; D is unresolved. Trimming pared 4 bases from V and 1 base from J, leaving 20 bases between. CDR1 is LNHDA and CDR2 is SQIVND in the germline V gene (reference sequence). The CDR3 length is 18 residues. Here the CDR3 reads CASSRDTALWRSNQPQHF. DNA of the CDR3: TGTGCCAGTAGTAGAGACACAGCCTTATGGAGGAGCAATCAGCCCCAGCATTTT.